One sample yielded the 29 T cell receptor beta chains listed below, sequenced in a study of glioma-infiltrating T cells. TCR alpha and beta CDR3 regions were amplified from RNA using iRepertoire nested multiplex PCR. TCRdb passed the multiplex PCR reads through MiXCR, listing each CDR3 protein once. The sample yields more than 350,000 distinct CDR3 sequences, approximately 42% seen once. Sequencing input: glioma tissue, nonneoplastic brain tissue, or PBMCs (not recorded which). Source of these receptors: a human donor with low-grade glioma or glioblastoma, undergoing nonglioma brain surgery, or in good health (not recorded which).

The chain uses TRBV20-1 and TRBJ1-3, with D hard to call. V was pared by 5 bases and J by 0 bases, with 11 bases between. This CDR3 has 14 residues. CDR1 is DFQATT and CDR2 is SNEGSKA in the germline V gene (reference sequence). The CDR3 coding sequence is TGCAGTGCTGTTTTCCCGAGCTCTGGAAACACCATATATTTT. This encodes CSAVFPSSGNTIYF.

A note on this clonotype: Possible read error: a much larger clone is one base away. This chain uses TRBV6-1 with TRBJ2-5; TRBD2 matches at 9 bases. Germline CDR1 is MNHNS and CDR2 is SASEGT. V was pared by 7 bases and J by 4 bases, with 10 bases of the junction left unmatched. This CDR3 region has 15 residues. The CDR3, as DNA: TGTGCCAGCATTCCGGGACAAGCGGGAGGAGAGACCCAGTACTTC. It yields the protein CASIPGQAGGETQYF.

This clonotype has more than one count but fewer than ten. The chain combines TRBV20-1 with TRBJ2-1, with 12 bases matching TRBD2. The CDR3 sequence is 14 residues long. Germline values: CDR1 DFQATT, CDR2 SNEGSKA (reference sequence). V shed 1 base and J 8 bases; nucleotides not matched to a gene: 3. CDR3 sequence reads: CSARGTSGTYEQFF. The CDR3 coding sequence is TGCAGTGCTAGAGGGACTAGCGGGACCTATGAGCAGTTCTTC.

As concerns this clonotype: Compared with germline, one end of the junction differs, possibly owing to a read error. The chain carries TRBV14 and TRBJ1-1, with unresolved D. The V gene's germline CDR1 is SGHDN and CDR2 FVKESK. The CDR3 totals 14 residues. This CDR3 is CASSRRSLGTKAFF. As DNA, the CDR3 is TGTGCCAGCAGCCGCAGGTCCTTGGGCACTAAAGCTTTCTTT.

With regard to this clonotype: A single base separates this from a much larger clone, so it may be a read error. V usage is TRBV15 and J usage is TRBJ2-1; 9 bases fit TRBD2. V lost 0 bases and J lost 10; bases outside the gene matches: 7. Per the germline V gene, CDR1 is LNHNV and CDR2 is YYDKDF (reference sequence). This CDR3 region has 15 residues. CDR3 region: CATSRDLAGFYEQFF. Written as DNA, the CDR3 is TGTGCCACCAGCAGAGATCTAGCGGGGTTCTACGAGCAGTTCTTC.

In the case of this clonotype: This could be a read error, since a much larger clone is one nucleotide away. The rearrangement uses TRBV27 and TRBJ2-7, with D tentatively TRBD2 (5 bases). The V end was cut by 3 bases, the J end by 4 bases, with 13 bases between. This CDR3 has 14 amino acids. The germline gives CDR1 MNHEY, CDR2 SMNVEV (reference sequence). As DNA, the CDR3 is TGTGCCAGCAGTTTTGAGGGCAGAGTTTACGAGCAGTACTTC. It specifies CASSFEGRVYEQYF.

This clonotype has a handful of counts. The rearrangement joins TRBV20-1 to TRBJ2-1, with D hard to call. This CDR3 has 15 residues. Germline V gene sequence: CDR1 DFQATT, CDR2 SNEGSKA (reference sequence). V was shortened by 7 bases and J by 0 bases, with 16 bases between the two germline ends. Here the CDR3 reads CSVITSRSSYNEQFF. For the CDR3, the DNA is TGCAGTGTTATAACGTCAAGAAGCTCCTACAATGAGCAGTTCTTC.

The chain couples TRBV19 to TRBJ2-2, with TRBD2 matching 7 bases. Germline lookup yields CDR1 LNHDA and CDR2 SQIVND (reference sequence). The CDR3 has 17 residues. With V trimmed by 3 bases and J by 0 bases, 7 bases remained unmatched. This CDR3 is CASSIRTSAANTGELFF. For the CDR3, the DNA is TGTGCCAGTAGTATTCGAACTAGCGCTGCGAACACCGGGGAGCTGTTTTTT.

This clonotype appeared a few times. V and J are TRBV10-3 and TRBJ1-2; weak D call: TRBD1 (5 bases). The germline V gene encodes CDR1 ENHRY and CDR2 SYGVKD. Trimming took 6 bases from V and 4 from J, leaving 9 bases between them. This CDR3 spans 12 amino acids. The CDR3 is CAISGAVYGYTF. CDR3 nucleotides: TGTGCCATCAGCGGGGCAGTCTATGGCTACACCTTC.

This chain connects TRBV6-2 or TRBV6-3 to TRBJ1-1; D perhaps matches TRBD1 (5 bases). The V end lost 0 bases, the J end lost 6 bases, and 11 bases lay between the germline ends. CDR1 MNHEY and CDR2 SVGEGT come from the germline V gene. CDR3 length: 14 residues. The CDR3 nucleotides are TGTGCCAGCAGTTACTCGAGAGGGGCTCCTGAAGCTTTCTTT. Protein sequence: CASSYSRGAPEAFF.

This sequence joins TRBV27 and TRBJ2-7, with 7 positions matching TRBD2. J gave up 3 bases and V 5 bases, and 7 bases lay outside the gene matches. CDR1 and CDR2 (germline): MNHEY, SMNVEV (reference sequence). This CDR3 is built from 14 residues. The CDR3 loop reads CASSVSGRNYEQYF. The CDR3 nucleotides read TGTGCCAGCAGTGTTAGCGGGCGGAACTACGAGCAGTACTTC.

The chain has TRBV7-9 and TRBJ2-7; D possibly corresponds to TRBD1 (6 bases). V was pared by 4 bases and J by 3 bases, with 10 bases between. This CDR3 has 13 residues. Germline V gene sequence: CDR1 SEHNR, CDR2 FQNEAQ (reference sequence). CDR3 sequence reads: CASSSEQGYEQYF. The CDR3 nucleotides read TGTGCCAGCAGCTCAGAACAGGGCTACGAGCAGTACTTC.

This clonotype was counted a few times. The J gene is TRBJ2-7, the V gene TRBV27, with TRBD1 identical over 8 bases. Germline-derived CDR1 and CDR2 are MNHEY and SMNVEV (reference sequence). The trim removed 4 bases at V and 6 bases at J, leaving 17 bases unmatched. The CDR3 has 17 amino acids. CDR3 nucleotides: TGTGCCAGCAGTTCCTACAGAACAGACAGGGGCGCCGGCGAGCAGTACTTC. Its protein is CASSSYRTDRGAGEQYF.

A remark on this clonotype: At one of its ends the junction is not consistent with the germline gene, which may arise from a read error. CDR3 bases: TGTGTCAGCAGTTATGACCGTAATTCACCCCTCCACTTT. This gives the protein CVSSYDRNSPLHF. The genes are TRBV28 and TRBJ1-6; no clear D gene. Germline-derived CDR1 and CDR2 are MDHEN and SYDVKM. The CDR3 runs 13 residues. The whole variable domain, remainder taken from reference TRBV28 and TRBJ1-6, is DVKVTQSSRYLVKRTGEKVFLECVQDMDHENMFWYRQDPGLGLRLIYFSYDVKMKEKGDIPEGYSVSREKKERFSLILESASTNQTSMYLCVSSYDRNSPLHFGNGTRLTVT.

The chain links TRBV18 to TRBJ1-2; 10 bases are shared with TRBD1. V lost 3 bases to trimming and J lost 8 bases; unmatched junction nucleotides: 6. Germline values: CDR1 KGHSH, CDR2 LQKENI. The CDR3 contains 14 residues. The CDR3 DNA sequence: TGTGCCAGCTCACCTGGACAGGGGGGAATCGGCTACACCTTC. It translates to CASSPGQGGIGYTF. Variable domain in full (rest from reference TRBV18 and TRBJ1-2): NAGVMQNPRHLVRRRGQEARLRCSPMKGHSHVYWYRQLPEEGLKFMVYLQKENIIDESGMPKERFSAEFPKEGPSILRIQQVVRGDSAAYFCASSPGQGGIGYTFGSGTRLTVV.

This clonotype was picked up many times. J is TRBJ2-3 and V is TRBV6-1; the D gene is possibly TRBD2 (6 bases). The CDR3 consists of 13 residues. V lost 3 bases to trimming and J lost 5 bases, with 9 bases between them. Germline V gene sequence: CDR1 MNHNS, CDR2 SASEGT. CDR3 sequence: CASSDGGRDTQYF. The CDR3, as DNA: TGTGCCAGCAGTGATGGGGGGAGAGATACGCAGTATTTT.

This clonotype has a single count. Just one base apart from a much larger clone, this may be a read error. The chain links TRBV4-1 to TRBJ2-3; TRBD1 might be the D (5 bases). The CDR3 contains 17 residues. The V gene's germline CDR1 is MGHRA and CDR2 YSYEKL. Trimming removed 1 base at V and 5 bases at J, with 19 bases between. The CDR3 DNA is TGCGCCAGCAGCCAAGGTCCCCCAGGGCTGGTGTTAGATACGCAGTATTTT. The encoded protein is CASSQGPPGLVLDTQYF.

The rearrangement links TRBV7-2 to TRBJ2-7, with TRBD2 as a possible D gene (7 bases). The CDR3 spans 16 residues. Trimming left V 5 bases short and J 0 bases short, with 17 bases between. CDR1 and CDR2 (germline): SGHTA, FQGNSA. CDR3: CASSLMGGTNSYEQYF. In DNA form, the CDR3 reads TGTGCCAGCAGCCTAATGGGGGGGACAAACTCCTACGAGCAGTACTTC.

The CDR3 sequence is CASSLSGQAYEQYF. CDR3 in DNA: TGTGCCAGCAGTTTATCGGGACAAGCGTACGAGCAGTACTTC. The V and J genes are TRBV12-3 or TRBV12-4 and TRBJ2-7, with a tentative D call TRBD1 (6 bases). With 2 bases removed from V and 4 bases from J, the gap between germline ends came to 12 bases. The CDR3 runs to 14 residues.

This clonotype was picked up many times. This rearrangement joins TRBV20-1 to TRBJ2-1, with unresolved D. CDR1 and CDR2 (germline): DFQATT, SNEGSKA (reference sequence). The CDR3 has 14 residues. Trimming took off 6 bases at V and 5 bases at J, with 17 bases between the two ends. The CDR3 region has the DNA TGCAGTGCCACCCCCTTTGGCGGCGACAATGAGCAGTTCTTC. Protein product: CSATPFGGDNEQFF.

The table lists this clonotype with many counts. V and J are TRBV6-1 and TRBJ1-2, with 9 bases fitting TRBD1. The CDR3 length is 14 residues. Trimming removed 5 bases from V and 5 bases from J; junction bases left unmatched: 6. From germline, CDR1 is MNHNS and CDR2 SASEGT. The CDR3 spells CASSTRDREYGYTF. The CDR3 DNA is TGTGCCAGCAGTACCCGGGACAGGGAATATGGCTACACCTTC.

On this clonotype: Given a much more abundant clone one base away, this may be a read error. CDR3 region: CASSFELSGVGTQYF. The CDR3 nucleotides are TGTGCCAGCAGTTTTGAATTATCGGGAGTCGGGACCCAGTACTTC. This chain connects TRBV27 to TRBJ2-5, with a weak D call TRBD2 (6 bases). The CDR3 has 15 residues. Germline CDR1 is MNHEY and CDR2 is SMNVEV (reference sequence). Trimming left V 3 bases short and J 7 bases short, with 18 bases between.

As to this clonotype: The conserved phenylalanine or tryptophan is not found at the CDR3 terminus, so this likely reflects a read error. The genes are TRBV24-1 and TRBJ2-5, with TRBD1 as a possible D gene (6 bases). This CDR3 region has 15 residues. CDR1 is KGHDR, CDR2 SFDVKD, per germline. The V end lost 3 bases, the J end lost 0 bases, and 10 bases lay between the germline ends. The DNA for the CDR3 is TGTGCCACCAGTGATCCCGGACAGTACCAAGAGACCCAGTACTTA. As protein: CATSDPGQYQETQYL.

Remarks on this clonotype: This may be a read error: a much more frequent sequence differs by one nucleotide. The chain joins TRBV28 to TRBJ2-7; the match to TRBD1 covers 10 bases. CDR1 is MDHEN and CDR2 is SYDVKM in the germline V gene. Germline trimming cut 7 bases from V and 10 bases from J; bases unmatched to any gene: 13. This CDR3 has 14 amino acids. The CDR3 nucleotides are TGTGCCAGCACCTCGACAGGGGGCGTGGGAGATCAGTACTTC. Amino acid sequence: CASTSTGGVGDQYF.

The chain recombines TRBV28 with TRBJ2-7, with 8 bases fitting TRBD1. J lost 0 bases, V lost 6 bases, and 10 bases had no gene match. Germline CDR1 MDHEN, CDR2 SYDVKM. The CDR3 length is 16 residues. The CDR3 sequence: CASSYHLQGDSYEQYF. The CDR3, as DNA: TGTGCCAGCAGCTATCACCTACAGGGGGACTCCTACGAGCAGTACTTC. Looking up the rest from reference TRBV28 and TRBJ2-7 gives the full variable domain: DVKVTQSSRYLVKRTGEKVFLECVQDMDHENMFWYRQDPGLGLRLIYFSYDVKMKEKGDIPEGYSVSREKKERFSLILESASTNQTSMYLCASSYHLQGDSYEQYFGPGTRLTVT.

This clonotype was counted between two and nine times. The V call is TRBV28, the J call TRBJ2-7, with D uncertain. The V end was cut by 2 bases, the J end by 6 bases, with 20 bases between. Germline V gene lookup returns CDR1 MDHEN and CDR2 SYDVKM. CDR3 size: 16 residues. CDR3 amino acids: CASSLPVGRIRSEQYF. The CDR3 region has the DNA TGTGCCAGCAGTTTACCGGTTGGCAGGATTCGATCCGAGCAGTACTTC.

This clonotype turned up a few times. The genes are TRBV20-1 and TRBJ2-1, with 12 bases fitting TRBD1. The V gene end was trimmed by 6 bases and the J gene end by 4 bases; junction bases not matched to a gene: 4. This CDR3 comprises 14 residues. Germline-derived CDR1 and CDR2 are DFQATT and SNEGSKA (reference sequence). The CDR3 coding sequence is TGCAGTGCCGGGGACAGGGGGCCATACAATGAGCAGTTCTTC. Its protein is CSAGDRGPYNEQFF.

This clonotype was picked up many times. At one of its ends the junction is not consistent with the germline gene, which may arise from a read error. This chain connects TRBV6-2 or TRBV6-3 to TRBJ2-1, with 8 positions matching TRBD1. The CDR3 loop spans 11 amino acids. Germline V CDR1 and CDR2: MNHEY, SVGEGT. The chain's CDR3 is CASNQGAGLRF. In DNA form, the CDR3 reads TGTGCCAGCAACCAGGGGGCCGGGCTGAGATTC.

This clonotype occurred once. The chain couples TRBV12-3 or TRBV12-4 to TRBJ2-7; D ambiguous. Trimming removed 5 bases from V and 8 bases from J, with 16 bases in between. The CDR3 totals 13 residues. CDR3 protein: CASSLPTPLKQYF. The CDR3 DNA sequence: TGTGCCAGCAGTCTCCCGACCCCTTTGAAGCAGTACTTC.